The next 6 T cell receptor beta chains were all read from a single sample in a study of long-term antiretroviral therapy in people with HIV. Version v3.0 of the immunoSEQ assay was performed at survey level. Measured with immunoSEQ multiplex PCR; TCRdb has only the in-frame clones, and not every one. The sample shows tens of thousands of clones, about 84% of them seen only once. The specimen comprised unsorted PBMCs, sampled 0.5 years before starting antiretroviral therapy. Receptors were obtained from a man aged 35 to 55 with HIV.

The chain couples TRBV5-1 to TRBJ2-1; 7 positions agree with TRBD2. The trim removed 0 bases at V and 10 bases at J, leaving 13 bases unmatched. This CDR3 is 16 amino acids long. Germline CDR1 and CDR2: SGHRS and YFSETQ. The CDR3 reads CASSLAGGGPTKEQFF. The CDR3 nucleotides are TGCGCCAGCAGCTTGGCGGGGGGAGGGCCCACTAAGGAGCAGTTCTTC.

V usage is TRBV6-5 and J usage is TRBJ1-2, with 8 bases lining up with TRBD1. The V and J ends lost 4 bases and 6 bases, in that order; junction bases with no gene match: 10. The CDR3 consists of 15 residues. Germline CDR1 reads MNHEY; CDR2 reads SVGAGI. Here the CDR3 DNA reads TGTGCCAGCAGTTTGGGACAGGATCTAAGGAATGGCTACACCTTC. Encoded protein: CASSLGQDLRNGYTF.

This chain connects TRBV5-1 to TRBJ1-4; 7 bases are shared with TRBD1. The CDR3 runs to 15 residues. The germline CDR1 and CDR2 sequences are SGHRS and YFSETQ. Trimming at V came to 0 bases and at J to 7 bases, leaving 6 bases not matched to a gene. CDR3 nucleotide sequence: TGCGCCAGCAGCTTGGCACCAGGGGGTATTGAAAAACTGTTTTTT. Translating gives CASSLAPGGIEKLFF.

The chain is built from TRBV19 and TRBJ1-5; maybe TRBD1 (5 bases). CDR1 LNHDA and CDR2 SQIVND come from the germline V gene (reference sequence). The CDR3 length is 12 residues. Deletions cut 8 bases from V and 7 bases from J, with 12 bases between. The CDR3 bases are TGTGCCAGTTGGGGGGGAGGACAGCCCCAGCATTTT. This translates into CASWGGGQPQHF.

This chain joins TRBV28 and TRBJ1-1; D call uncertain. The ends were cut back, 1 base at V and 3 bases at J, with 6 bases in the middle. This CDR3 has 13 residues. Germline-derived CDR1 and CDR2 are MDHEN and SYDVKM. The CDR3 nucleotides are TGTGCCAGCAGTTTATATGAAGACACTGAAGCTTTCTTT. Protein sequence: CASSLYEDTEAFF.

This chain links TRBV11-2 with TRBJ2-3; D is ambiguous. V lost 2 bases to trimming and J lost 3 bases, with 6 bases between them. CDR1 is SGHAT, CDR2 FQNNGV, per germline. The length of the CDR3 is 13 residues. The CDR3 loop is CASSLLLTDTQYF. The CDR3 coding sequence is TGTGCCAGCAGCTTATTGTTGACAGATACGCAGTATTTT.